The next 11 T cell receptor beta chains were all read from a single sample in a study of blood T cell repertoires in COVID-19. Generated by immunoSEQ multiplex PCR, the TCRdb table keeps only in-frame clones and is missing some. The sample contains about 170,000 clones, around four fifths of which appear only once. The sequenced sample was peripheral blood. All receptors derive from a woman of 80 years or more with COVID-19, enrolled during active disease.

The chain has TRBV5-1 and TRBJ1-6; 7 bases are shared with TRBD1. This CDR3 contains 15 residues. V shed 4 bases, J shed 7 bases, and the junction held 8 bases outside the gene matches. Germline values: CDR1 SGHRS, CDR2 YFSETQ. CDR3 nucleotide sequence: TGCGCCAGCAGCCTACAGGGGCCAGGGAATTCACCCCTCCACTTT. It codes for CASSLQGPGNSPLHF.

CDR3 sequence reads: CASSFIGAQETQYF. In nucleotides, the CDR3 is TGTGCCAGCAGCTTCATAGGGGCTCAAGAGACCCAGTACTTC. The chain has TRBV7-2 and TRBJ2-5; D is perhaps TRBD1 (5 bases). Germline V gives CDR1 SGHTA, CDR2 FQGNSA. The CDR3 consists of 14 residues. Trimming removed 3 bases at V and 2 bases at J, with 10 bases between.

The chain combines TRBV25-1 with TRBJ1-5; a weak D match, TRBD1 (6 bases). Trimming pared 4 bases from V and 15 bases from J, leaving 13 bases between. The CDR3 is made up of 11 amino acids. CDR1 is MGHDK and CDR2 is SYGVNS in the germline V gene. As DNA, the CDR3 is TGTGCCAGCAGTGGAGGACAGTCACTGCATTTT. Its translation: CASSGGQSLHF.

In this sample, this clone turned up once. The rearrangement uses TRBV4-1 and TRBJ1-5; weak D call: TRBD1 (6 bases). The CDR3 runs to 14 residues. V shed 4 bases and J shed 6 bases, with 13 bases lying between them. CDR1 is MGHRA and CDR2 is YSYEKL in the germline V gene. In nucleotides, the CDR3 is TGCGCCAGCAGCCCCGCGAGCAGGGGTCAGCCCCAGCATTTT. Translation gives CASSPASRGQPQHF.

The chain is built from TRBV3-1 (or the pseudogene TRBV3-2) and TRBJ1-4; D perhaps matches TRBD1 (6 bases). Per germline, CDR1 LGHDT and CDR2 YNNKEL (reference sequence). This CDR3 has 16 residues. Trimming removed 3 bases from V and 2 bases from J, with 13 bases in between. The CDR3 nucleotides are TGTGCCAGCAGCCACCCACAGGGCGGTACTAATGAAAAACTGTTTTTT. Protein product: CASSHPQGGTNEKLFF.

The rearrangement uses TRBV9 and TRBJ2-6, with a tentative D call TRBD1 (6 bases). V was trimmed by 5 bases and J by 0 bases, leaving 15 bases between them. CDR1 is SGDLS, CDR2 YYNGEE, per germline. The CDR3 contains 17 residues. As DNA, the CDR3 is TGTGCCAGCAGGGAAGGACAGTTCGGCTCTGGGGCCAACGTCCTGACTTTC. Translating gives CASREGQFGSGANVLTF.

The rearrangement uses TRBV7-3 and TRBJ2-1; 8 bases are shared with TRBD1. Germline V gene data show CDR1 as SGHTA and CDR2 as FQGTGA. CDR3 size: 14 residues. The V segment lost 3 bases and the J segment 4 bases; nucleotides outside the gene matches: 2. The DNA for the CDR3 is TGTGCCAGCAGCTTGCAGGGGGCATACAATGAGCAGTTCTTC. Translated: CASSLQGAYNEQFF.

The chain has TRBV29-1 and TRBJ1-6; the D is unclear. Germline V gene data show CDR1 as SQVTM and CDR2 as ANQGSEA. Trimming pared 4 bases from V and 10 bases from J, leaving 14 bases between. CDR3 size: 13 residues. The CDR3 is CSVGTAGSSPLHF. In DNA form, the CDR3 reads TGCAGCGTTGGGACGGCGGGATCGTCACCCCTCCACTTT. Full variable domain (rest looked up from reference TRBV29-1 and TRBJ1-6): SAVISQKPSRDICQRGTSLTIQCQVDSQVTMMFWYRQQPGQSLTLIATANQGSEATYESGFVIDKFPISRPNLTFSTLTVSNMSPEDSSIYLCSVGTAGSSPLHFGNGTRLTVT.

This rearrangement joins TRBV7-3 to TRBJ1-1; maybe TRBD1 (5 bases). Germline CDR1 is SGHTA and CDR2 is FQGTGA. The CDR3 loop spans 14 amino acids. The ends were cut back, 2 bases at V and 5 bases at J, with 12 bases in the middle. In DNA, the CDR3 is TGTGCCAGCAGCTTATCTCCCAGGGCGACTGAAGCTTTCTTT. Amino acid sequence: CASSLSPRATEAFF.

This clone was picked up a small number of times. This chain connects TRBV5-6 to TRBJ2-3; a weak D match, TRBD2 (6 bases). This CDR3 contains 16 residues. The V gene's germline CDR1 is SGHDT and CDR2 YYEEEE. The ends were cut back, 5 bases at V and 3 bases at J, with 19 bases in the middle. CDR3 residues: CASRRDSGSWTDTQYF. The CDR3 DNA sequence: TGTGCCAGCAGACGGGACTCCGGGTCTTGGACAGATACGCAGTATTTT.

Comment on this clone: One junction end does not reproduce the germline sequence, and a read error may be involved. The chain is built from TRBV9 and TRBJ2-5; 8 bases agree with TRBD1. Germline V CDR1 and CDR2: SGDLS, YYNGEE. This CDR3 is 13 amino acids long. For the CDR3, the DNA is TGTGCCAGCAGCACCGGGACAGGAGAGTCCCAGTACTTC. Amino acid sequence: CASSTGTGESQYF. Together with reference TRBV9 and TRBJ2-5, the CDR3 gives the full variable domain: DSGVTQTPKHLITATGQRVTLRCSPRSGDLSVYWYQQSLDQGLQFLIQYYNGEERAKGNILERFSAQQFPDLHSELNLSSLELGDSALYFCASSTGTGESQYFGPGTRLLVL.